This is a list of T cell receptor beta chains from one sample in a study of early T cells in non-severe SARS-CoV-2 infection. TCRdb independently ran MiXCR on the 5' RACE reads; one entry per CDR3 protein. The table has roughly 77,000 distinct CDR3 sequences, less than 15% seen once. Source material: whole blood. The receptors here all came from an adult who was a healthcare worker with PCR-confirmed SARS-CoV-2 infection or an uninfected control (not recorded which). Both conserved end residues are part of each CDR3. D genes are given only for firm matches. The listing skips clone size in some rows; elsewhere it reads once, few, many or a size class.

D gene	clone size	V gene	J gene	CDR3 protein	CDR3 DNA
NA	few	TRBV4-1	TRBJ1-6	CASSQDLTNSPLHF	TGCGCCAGCAGCCAAGATCTAACTAATTCACCCCTCCACTTT
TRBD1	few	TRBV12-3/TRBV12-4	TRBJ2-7	CANRDRGHEQYF	TGTGCCAACCGGGACAGGGGCCACGAGCAGTACTTC
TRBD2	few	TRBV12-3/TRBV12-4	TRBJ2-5	CASSSLAGSGTQYF	TGTGCCAGCAGCTCGCTAGCGGGGTCGGGGACCCAGTACTTC
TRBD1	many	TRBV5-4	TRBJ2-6	CASTRRNLGTGGANVLTF	TGTGCCAGCACCCGGAGAAATCTAGGGACAGGTGGGGCCAACGTCCTGACTTTC
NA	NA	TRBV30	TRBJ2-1	CAWAPGLRSYNEQFF	TGTGCCTGGGCCCCGGGACTCCGCTCCTACAATGAGCAGTTCTTC
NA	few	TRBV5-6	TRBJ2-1	CASSYLRWEPYNEQFF	TGTGCCAGCAGCTACTTGAGGTGGGAGCCCTACAATGAGCAGTTCTTC
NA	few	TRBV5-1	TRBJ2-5	CASSLGTAETQYF	TGCGCCAGCAGCTTAGGGACGGCGGAGACCCAGTACTTC
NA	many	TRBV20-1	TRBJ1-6	CSASPSGVNNSPLHF	TGCAGTGCTAGCCCTAGCGGGGTAAACAATTCACCCCTCCACTTT
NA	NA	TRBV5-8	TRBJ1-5	CASSSTGPPGPQHF	TGTGCCAGCAGCTCGACAGGCCCTCCTGGGCCCCAGCATTTT
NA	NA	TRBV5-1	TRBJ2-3	CASSLEGSTDTQYF	TGCGCCAGCAGCTTGGAAGGTTCTACAGATACGCAGTATTTT
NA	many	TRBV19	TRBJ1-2	CASSIGRDYGYTF	TGTGCCAGTAGTATAGGCAGGGACTATGGCTACACCTTC
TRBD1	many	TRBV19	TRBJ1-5	CASSTGTGSAQPQHF	TGTGCCAGTAGTACTGGGACAGGTTCGGCTCAGCCCCAGCATTTT
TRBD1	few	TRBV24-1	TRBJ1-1	CATRKSTGDSEAFF	TGTGCCACCAGAAAGAGCACAGGGGACAGTGAAGCTTTCTTT
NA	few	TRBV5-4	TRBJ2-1	CASSSTKWSVHEQFF	TGTGCCAGCAGCTCAACAAAGTGGTCGGTCCATGAGCAGTTCTTC
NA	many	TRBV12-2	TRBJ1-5	CASRLGLFEGQSADQPQHF	TGTGCAAGTCGCTTAGGGTTATTTGAGGGGCAATCTGCCGATCAGCCCCAGCATTTT
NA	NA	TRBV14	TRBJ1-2	CASSQIGGVDGYTF	TGTGCCAGCAGCCAAATAGGAGGGGTGGATGGCTACACCTTC
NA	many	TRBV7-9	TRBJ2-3	CASSNTDTQYF	TGTGCCAGCAGTAATACAGATACGCAGTATTTT
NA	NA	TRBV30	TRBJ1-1	CAWRPDRRAFF	TGTGCCTGGAGGCCAGACAGGAGAGCTTTCTTT
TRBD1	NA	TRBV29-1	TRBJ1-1	CSVGQGVEAFF	TGCAGCGTGGGACAGGGTGTTGAAGCTTTCTTT
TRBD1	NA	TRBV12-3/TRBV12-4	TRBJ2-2	CASSSGQGKTGELFF	TGTGCCAGCAGCTCCGGACAGGGGAAGACCGGGGAGCTGTTTTTT
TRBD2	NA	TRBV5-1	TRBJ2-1	CATRVASGYNEQFF	TGCGCCACCAGGGTCGCTAGCGGATACAATGAGCAGTTCTTC
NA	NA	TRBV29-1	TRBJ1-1	CSVVLGAWDTEAFF	TGCAGCGTTGTCTTAGGGGCCTGGGACACTGAAGCTTTCTTT
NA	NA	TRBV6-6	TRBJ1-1	CASSYSRAQGKAEAFF	TGTGCCAGCAGTTACTCGAGGGCCCAGGGCAAGGCTGAAGCTTTCTTT
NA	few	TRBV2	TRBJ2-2	CALRDTGELFF	TGTGCCCTAAGGGACACCGGGGAGCTGTTTTTT